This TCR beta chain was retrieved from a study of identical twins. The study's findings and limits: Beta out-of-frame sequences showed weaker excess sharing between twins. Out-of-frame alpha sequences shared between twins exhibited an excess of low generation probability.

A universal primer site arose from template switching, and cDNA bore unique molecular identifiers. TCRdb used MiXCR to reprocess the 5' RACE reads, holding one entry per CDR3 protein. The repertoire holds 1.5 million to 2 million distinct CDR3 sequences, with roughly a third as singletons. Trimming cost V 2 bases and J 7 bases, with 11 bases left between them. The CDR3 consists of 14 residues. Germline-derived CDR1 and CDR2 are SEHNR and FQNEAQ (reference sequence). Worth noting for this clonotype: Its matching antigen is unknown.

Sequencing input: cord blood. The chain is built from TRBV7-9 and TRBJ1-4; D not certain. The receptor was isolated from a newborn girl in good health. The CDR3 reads CASSLLEGSEKLFF. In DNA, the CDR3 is TGTGCCAGCAGCTTATTAGAGGGAAGTGAAAAACTGTTTTTT.